A single sample gave rise to the 22 T cell receptor beta chains below, sequenced in a study of blood T cell repertoires in COVID-19. Here immunoSEQ multiplex PCR was the method, and the copy in TCRdb shows in-frame clones only, minus some. Among about 170,000 clones listed, approximately 84% were seen once. Sequenced sample: peripheral blood. These receptors all come from an elderly woman with COVID-19, enrolled during active disease.

The rearrangement joins TRBV7-2 to TRBJ2-5; 12 nucleotides agree with TRBD2. Germline lookup yields CDR1 SGHTA and CDR2 FQGNSA. The CDR3 length is 15 residues. V was pared by 5 bases and J by 7 bases, with 8 bases of the junction left unmatched. For the CDR3, the DNA is TGTGCCAGCAGCGTACCGGGACTAGCGGGCGGGACCCAGTACTTC. Its translation: CASSVPGLAGGTQYF.

The chain combines TRBV6-5 with TRBJ2-7; no clear D. CDR1 and CDR2 from the germline V gene are MNHEY and SVGAGI. The CDR3 sequence is 15 residues long. V was clipped by 6 bases and J by 0 bases, with 15 bases between them. Here the CDR3 DNA reads TGTGCCAGCAGCAAGGTCGGGTTCCGCTCCTACGAGCAGTACTTC. Translation gives CASSKVGFRSYEQYF.

The chain joins TRBV28 to TRBJ2-6; weak D call: TRBD2 (6 bases). CDR3 size: 15 residues. V was cut by 9 bases and J by 0 bases, with 12 bases left in between. Germline values: CDR1 MDHEN, CDR2 SYDVKM. CDR3 amino acids: CASRRALSGANVLTF. As DNA, the CDR3 is TGTGCCAGTAGGAGGGCACTCTCTGGGGCCAACGTCCTGACTTTC.

The chain couples TRBV28 to TRBJ1-2; possibly TRBD1 for D (6 bases). Germline V lookup: CDR1 MDHEN, CDR2 SYDVKM. V was cut by 5 bases and J by 7 bases, with 11 bases left in between. The CDR3 runs 12 residues. The DNA for the CDR3 is TGTGCCAGCAGTACCTACAGGGTTGGCTACACCTTC. Residues: CASSTYRVGYTF.

In this sample, this clone turned up a few times. This chain joins TRBV7-9 and TRBJ1-1; the match to TRBD1 covers 9 bases. Trimming took 1 base from V and 7 from J; bases not matched to a gene: 7. CDR1 and CDR2 from the germline V gene are SEHNR and FQNEAQ (reference sequence). The CDR3 consists of 15 residues. The CDR3 DNA sequence: TGTGCCAGCAGCTTAGGGGACAGGGTGTTAGGTGAAGCTTTCTTT. Residues: CASSLGDRVLGEAFF.

The chain recombines TRBV7-3 with TRBJ2-3, with a tentative D call TRBD2 (5 bases). V was cut by 5 bases and J by 2 bases, with 8 bases left in between. The V gene's germline CDR1 is SGHTA and CDR2 FQGTGA. The CDR3 runs 13 residues. CDR3 DNA: TGTGCCAGCAGCGTCGGGATCACAGATACGCAGTATTTT. Translated, it gives CASSVGITDTQYF.

V and J are TRBV10-3 and TRBJ2-5, with a weak D call TRBD2 (6 bases). V was trimmed by 4 bases and J by 10 bases, leaving 16 bases between them. Germline V CDR1 and CDR2: ENHRY, SYGVKD. There are 13 residues in the CDR3. CDR3 sequence reads: CAISVGGDGNQYF. The CDR3 DNA reads as TGTGCCATCAGTGTTGGCGGGGACGGGAACCAGTACTTC.

For this clone: At one end, the junction sequence differs from germline, possibly due to a read error. V gene TRBV7-9 combines with J gene TRBJ2-4; 11 bases align to TRBD2. Germline V CDR1 and CDR2: SEHNR, FQNEAQ (reference sequence). The CDR3 consists of 14 residues. The CDR3 bases are TGTGCCACCGGGACTAGCGGAGCCCAAAACATTCAGTACTTC. Translated, it gives CATGTSGAQNIQYF.

This clone has just one count. V is TRBV25-1 and J is TRBJ1-3; possibly TRBD1 for D (6 bases). The V end was cut by 6 bases, the J end by 4 bases, with 7 bases between. Germline lookup yields CDR1 MGHDK and CDR2 SYGVNS. This CDR3 spans 12 amino acids. The CDR3 bases are TGTGCCAGCAGAGGGGGAGGAAACACCATATATTTT. Encoded protein: CASRGGGNTIYF.

The chain recombines TRBV5-1 with TRBJ2-1; 9 nucleotides agree with TRBD2. The CDR3 contains 14 residues. Germline V gene data show CDR1 as SGHRS and CDR2 as YFSETQ. The V segment lost 6 bases and the J segment 3 bases; nucleotides outside the gene matches: 4. Written as DNA, the CDR3 is TGCGCCAGCAAGACTAGCGGAGACTACAATGAGCAGTTCTTC. This translates into CASKTSGDYNEQFF.

This chain connects TRBV2 to TRBJ2-7; maybe TRBD1 (5 bases). This CDR3 has 13 residues. Between the trimmed V and J ends, which lost 6 bases and 3 bases, there was a span of 12 bases. Germline CDR1 reads SNHLY; CDR2 reads FYNNEI. The CDR3 spells CASSNRRNYEQYF. The CDR3 bases are TGTGCCAGCAGCAACAGGAGAAACTACGAGCAGTACTTC.

The V gene is TRBV18, the J gene TRBJ2-3; 10 bases align to TRBD1. The CDR3 is 15 amino acids. Germline lookup yields CDR1 KGHSH and CDR2 LQKENI. The ends lost 4 bases at V and 6 bases at J; junction bases unmatched: 7. CDR3: CASSQGQGGMDTQYF. Written as DNA, the CDR3 is TGTGCCAGCTCACAAGGACAGGGGGGCATGGATACGCAGTATTTT.

The genes are TRBV18 and TRBJ2-1; 11 positions agree with TRBD2. In germline, CDR1 is KGHSH, CDR2 LQKENI. The V gene end was trimmed by 6 bases and the J gene end by 13 bases; junction bases not matched to a gene: 11. The CDR3 has 14 residues. Here the CDR3 DNA reads TGTGCCAGCTCCACCAGCGAGACTAGCGGGACCCAGTTCTTC. It encodes CASSTSETSGTQFF.

The V call is TRBV5-4, the J call TRBJ2-7, with 9 bases fitting TRBD1. V was clipped by 0 bases and J by 5 bases; unmatched bases: 6. CDR1 and CDR2 (germline): SGHNT, YYREEE (reference sequence). The length of the CDR3 is 15 residues. The CDR3 nucleotides read TGTGCCAGCAGCTTGGACAGGGGGCTGAAAGACGAGCAGTACTTC. It encodes CASSLDRGLKDEQYF.

This sequence joins TRBV6-2 or TRBV6-3 and TRBJ2-3; D uncertain. Germline CDR1 reads MNHEY; CDR2 reads SVGEGT. V lost 4 bases to trimming and J lost 4 bases, with 6 bases between them. The CDR3 length is 12 residues. Here the CDR3 DNA reads TGTGCCAGCAGTTCCGTCGCAGATACGCAGTATTTT. It yields the protein CASSSVADTQYF.

The chain couples TRBV30 to TRBJ2-7, with D possibly matching TRBD2 (5 bases). CDR1 is GTSNPN and CDR2 is SVGIG in the germline V gene (reference sequence). The CDR3 totals 12 residues. The V and J ends lost 3 bases and 7 bases respectively, with 13 bases between them. This CDR3 is CAWSGVAWEQYF. In DNA form, the CDR3 reads TGTGCCTGGAGCGGGGTGGCGTGGGAGCAGTACTTC.

This clone was counted once. This rearrangement joins TRBV6-1 to TRBJ1-1; 9 bases line up with TRBD1. V was pared by 3 bases and J by 5 bases, with 10 bases of the junction left unmatched. Germline loops: CDR1 MNHNS, CDR2 SASEGT. There are 16 residues in the CDR3. The DNA for the CDR3 is TGTGCCAGCAGTGACAGGATAGACAGGGGGGGTACTGAAGCTTTCTTT. Its protein product is CASSDRIDRGGTEAFF.

The genes are TRBV18 and TRBJ1-2; D possibly corresponds to TRBD1 (5 bases). CDR3 length equals 13 residues. Germline CDR1 KGHSH, CDR2 LQKENI. V was pared by 2 bases and J by 4 bases, with 8 bases between. CDR3 amino acids: CASSPVQAYGYTF. In DNA form, the CDR3 reads TGTGCCAGCTCACCAGTACAGGCCTATGGCTACACCTTC.

V and J are TRBV12-3 or TRBV12-4 and TRBJ2-2; D unresolved. The CDR3 extends over 12 amino acids. The V end was cut by 3 bases, the J end by 9 bases, with 8 bases between. The CDR3 DNA reads as TGTGCCAGCAGTTTTGGCCACAGGGAGCTGTTTTTT. Its protein is CASSFGHRELFF.

This clone has just one count. This sequence joins TRBV3-1 (or the pseudogene TRBV3-2) and TRBJ2-3; D unclear. The CDR3 covers 14 residues. From germline, CDR1 is LGHDT and CDR2 YNNKEL (reference sequence). Trimming took 1 base from V and 3 from J, leaving 8 bases between them. Here the CDR3 reads CASSQGHGTDTQYF. The CDR3 nucleotides are TGTGCCAGCAGCCAAGGCCACGGGACAGATACGCAGTATTTT.

This chain uses TRBV27 with TRBJ1-4; TRBD1 matches 7 bases. Trimming removed 3 bases from V and 4 bases from J; junction bases left unmatched: 5. Per the germline V gene, CDR1 is MNHEY and CDR2 is SMNVEV (reference sequence). There are 15 residues in the CDR3. The CDR3 region has the DNA TGTGCCAGCAGTTTTAGGACAGGCCTTAATGAAAAACTGTTTTTT. This codes for CASSFRTGLNEKLFF.

The chain links TRBV27 to TRBJ2-3; TRBD2 matches at 11 bases. Unmatched junction bases numbered 13, after V lost 6 bases and J lost 2 bases. The length of the CDR3 is 18 residues. CDR1 and CDR2 from the germline V gene are MNHEY and SMNVEV (reference sequence). CDR3 region: CASRGRTSGRLYTDTQYF. CDR3 in DNA: TGTGCCAGCAGGGGGAGGACTAGCGGGCGCCTCTACACAGATACGCAGTATTTT.